A single sample gave rise to the 9 T cell receptor beta chains below, sequenced in a study of blood T cell repertoires in COVID-19 (TCRdb year 2020). To prepare the library, the immunoSEQ multiplex PCR assay was applied. The source is immuneACCESS, and TCRdb retained only in-frame sequences with V and J called. Part of the clones is not carried over; for the studies checked, unresolved V genes explain less than half of this, and the remainder is unexplained. This sample lists roughly 190,000 clones; less than 80% were detected once. Over 10% of the sample comes from the top ten. Sequencing was performed on peripheral blood. Source of these receptors: a woman in her 50s with acute or convalescent COVID-19.

This sequence joins TRBV19 and TRBJ1-5, with D unclear. Looked up from germline, CDR1 is LNHDA and CDR2 is SQIVND (reference sequence). The CDR3 spans 15 residues. The V end was cut by 9 bases, the J end by 3 bases, with 18 bases between. CDR3 nucleotides: TGTGCCAGCCGGTTAACGAGACTGATCAATCAGCCCCAGCATTTT. It encodes CASRLTRLINQPQHF.

This chain connects TRBV28 to TRBJ1-5, with unresolved D. Germline CDR1 and CDR2: MDHEN and SYDVKM. This CDR3 has 13 residues. V lost 6 bases and J lost 8, with 14 bases in between. In DNA, the CDR3 is TGTGCCAGCAGCCTAGGAGGAGGAAAGCCCCAGCATTTT. Its translation is CASSLGGGKPQHF. The entire variable domain, with the rest obtained from reference TRBV28 and TRBJ1-5, is as follows: DVKVTQSSRYLVKRTGEKVFLECVQDMDHENMFWYRQDPGLGLRLIYFSYDVKMKEKGDIPEGYSVSREKKERFSLILESASTNQTSMYLCASSLGGGKPQHFGDGTRLSIL.

A few counts support this clone. The chain is built from TRBV3-1 (or the pseudogene TRBV3-2) and TRBJ2-7; D is perhaps TRBD2 (7 bases). This CDR3 has 17 amino acids. The V and J ends lost 1 base and 6 bases respectively, with 22 bases between them. CDR1 LGHDT and CDR2 YNNKEL come from the germline V gene (reference sequence). CDR3 sequence (DNA): TGTGCCAGCAGCCAAGTAGTAGGGGGAGGGGGTTCGGTCGAGCAGTACTTC. Residues: CASSQVVGGGGSVEQYF.

V is TRBV7-8 and J is TRBJ2-2; 8 bases are shared with TRBD2. CDR1 is SGHVS and CDR2 is FQNEAQ in the germline V gene. The CDR3 has 19 amino acids. Unmatched junction bases numbered 13, after V lost 3 bases and J lost 1 base. The CDR3 DNA follows: TGTGCCAGCAGCTTTTTCCTGGGGGTTGGGACTAGGAACACCGGGGAGCTGTTTTTT. Its protein product is CASSFFLGVGTRNTGELFF. Variable domain in full (rest from reference TRBV7-8 and TRBJ2-2): GAGVSQSPRYKVAKRGQDVALRCDPISGHVSLFWYQQALGQGPEFLTYFQNEAQLDKSGLPSDRFFAERPEGSVSTLKIQRTQQEDSAVYLCASSFFLGVGTRNTGELFFGEGSRLTVL.

The chain recombines TRBV18 with TRBJ1-1, with D unresolved. The CDR3 is 17 residues long. Trimming left V 1 base short and J 7 bases short, with 22 bases between. The V gene's germline CDR1 is KGHSH and CDR2 LQKENI. The CDR3 DNA follows: TGTGCCAGCTCACCACTAGGCTCTGGAGGGTCGTCCTATGAAGCTTTCTTT. This sequence encodes CASSPLGSGGSSYEAFF.

The V and J genes are TRBV19 and TRBJ2-7, with D uncertain. Germline V lookup: CDR1 LNHDA, CDR2 SQIVND (reference sequence). This CDR3 has 13 residues. V was pared by 3 bases and J by 4 bases, with 10 bases between. This CDR3 reads CASSMAGAYEQYF. Written as DNA, the CDR3 is TGTGCCAGTAGTATGGCCGGAGCTTACGAGCAGTACTTC.

The chain employs TRBV5-1 and TRBJ1-1, with D hard to call. V dropped 1 base and J dropped 5 bases, with 21 bases sitting between them. The CDR3 spans 17 residues. CDR1 and CDR2 (germline): SGHRS, YFSETQ. CDR3 nucleotides: TGCGCCAGCAGCTTGCGGAGGGCAACCCCTTCGGGGACTGAAGCTTTCTTT. Encoded protein: CASSLRRATPSGTEAFF.

This clone was seen repeatedly, ten times or more. This chain uses TRBV2 with TRBJ1-1, with D uncertain. Per the germline V gene, CDR1 is SNHLY and CDR2 is FYNNEI. V lost 5 bases to trimming and J lost 1 base, with 11 bases between them. This CDR3 contains 14 residues. In DNA form, the CDR3 reads TGTGCCAGCAGTCTACGGGTCCAGAACACTGAAGCTTTCTTT. Protein product: CASSLRVQNTEAFF.

In nucleotides, the CDR3 is TGTGCCAGCAGTTACTCGGCAGGTGACAATGAAGCTTTCTTT. Encoded protein: CASSYSAGDNEAFF. The V and J genes are TRBV6-5 and TRBJ1-1; D not certain. Deletions cut 0 bases from V and 7 bases from J, with 12 bases between. Per germline, CDR1 MNHEY and CDR2 SVGAGI. This CDR3 contains 14 residues.